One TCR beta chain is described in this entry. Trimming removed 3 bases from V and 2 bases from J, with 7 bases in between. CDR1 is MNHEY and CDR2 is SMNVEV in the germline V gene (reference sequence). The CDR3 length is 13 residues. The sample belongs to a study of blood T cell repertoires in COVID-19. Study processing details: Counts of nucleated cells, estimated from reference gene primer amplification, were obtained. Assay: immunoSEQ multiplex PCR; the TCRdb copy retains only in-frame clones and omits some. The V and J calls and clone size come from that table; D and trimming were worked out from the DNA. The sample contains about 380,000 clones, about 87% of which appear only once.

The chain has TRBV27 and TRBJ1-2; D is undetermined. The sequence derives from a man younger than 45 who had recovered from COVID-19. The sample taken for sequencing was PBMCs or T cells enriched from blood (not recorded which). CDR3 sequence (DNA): TGTGCCAGCAGTTTTTTCAGGAACTATGGCTACACCTTC. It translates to CASSFFRNYGYTF.